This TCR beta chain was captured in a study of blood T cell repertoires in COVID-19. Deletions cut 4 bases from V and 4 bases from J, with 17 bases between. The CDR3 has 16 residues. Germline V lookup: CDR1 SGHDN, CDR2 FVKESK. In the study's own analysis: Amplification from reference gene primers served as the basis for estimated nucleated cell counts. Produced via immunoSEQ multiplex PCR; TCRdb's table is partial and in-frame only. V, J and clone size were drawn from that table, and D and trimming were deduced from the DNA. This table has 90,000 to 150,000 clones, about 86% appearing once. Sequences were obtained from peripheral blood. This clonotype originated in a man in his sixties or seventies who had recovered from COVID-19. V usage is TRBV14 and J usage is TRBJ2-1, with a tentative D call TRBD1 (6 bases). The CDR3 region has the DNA TGTGCCAGCAGCCTCCGAGCAGGGGTCCTTTACAATGAGCAGTTCTTC. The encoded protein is CASSLRAGVLYNEQFF.